These 9 T cell receptor beta chains were sequenced from one sample in a study of shared clonotypes between healthy human individuals. Sequenced by immunoSEQ multiplex PCR; TCRdb stores in-frame clones only, minus some. The sample has about half a million clones, around 80% seen once. Material for sequencing was PBMCs. These receptor sequences come from a woman in her thirties or forties in good health. Some clones in this sample may be carry-over from other donors' samples.

The rearrangement uses TRBV5-4 and TRBJ2-5; D uncertain. The ends were cut back, 0 bases at V and 3 bases at J, with 6 bases in the middle. This CDR3 contains 13 residues. Germline V gene data show CDR1 as SGHNT and CDR2 as YYREEE (reference sequence). CDR3 region: CASSLAAKETQYF. CDR3 nucleotide sequence: TGTGCCAGCAGCTTGGCCGCAAAAGAGACCCAGTACTTC. The variable domain in full, with the rest retrieved from reference TRBV5-4 and TRBJ2-5, is ETGVTQSPTHLIKTRGQQVTLRCSSQSGHNTVSWYQQALGQGPQFIFQYYREEENGRGNFPPRFSGLQFPNYSSELNVNALELDDSALYLCASSLAAKETQYFGPGTRLLVL.

V is TRBV5-8 and J is TRBJ2-5, with 7 bases identical to TRBD1. CDR3 length: 17 amino acids. V shed 3 bases and J 0 bases; nucleotides not matched to a gene: 11. Germline V gene sequence: CDR1 SGHTS, CDR2 YDEGEE. This CDR3 is CASSWERTGKYQETQYF. The CDR3 nucleotides are TGTGCCAGCAGCTGGGAAAGGACAGGAAAGTACCAAGAGACCCAGTACTTC.

The count of this clone is one. The chain joins TRBV19 to TRBJ2-1, with TRBD1 as a possible D gene (6 bases). This CDR3 is 14 amino acids long. The V and J ends lost 7 bases and 0 bases respectively, with 10 bases between them. The germline V gene has CDR1 LNHDA and CDR2 SQIVND (reference sequence). The chain's CDR3 is CASMGTHSYNEQFF. Written as DNA, the CDR3 is TGTGCCAGTATGGGGACACACTCCTACAATGAGCAGTTCTTC.

This chain links TRBV19 with TRBJ1-5; 9 positions agree with TRBD1. This CDR3 is built from 15 residues. J lost 7 bases, V lost 5 bases, and 9 bases had no gene match. Per the germline V gene, CDR1 is LNHDA and CDR2 is SQIVND (reference sequence). The CDR3 is CASSGGQGLGQPQHF. DNA for the CDR3: TGTGCCAGTAGTGGCGGACAGGGGTTGGGGCAGCCCCAGCATTTT.

This clone was picked up one time. With only one base between it and a far larger clone, this is likely a read error. This chain's CDR3 is CASSVWDASTEAFF. The CDR3 DNA is TGTGCCAGCAGTGTCTGGGATGCGAGCACTGAAGCTTTCTTT. This sequence joins TRBV2 and TRBJ1-1; D is unclear. With 4 bases removed from V and 4 bases from J, the gap between germline ends came to 13 bases. CDR1 and CDR2 from the germline V gene are SNHLY and FYNNEI. The CDR3 extends over 14 amino acids.

The count of this clone is one. The rearrangement links TRBV9 to TRBJ1-5, with D possibly matching TRBD1 (5 bases). Germline loops: CDR1 SGDLS, CDR2 YYNGEE. V lost 1 base, J lost 1 base, and 9 bases lay in between. The CDR3 is 15 amino acids. The CDR3 protein is CASSVLPGSNQPQHF. Here the CDR3 DNA reads TGTGCCAGCAGCGTACTCCCAGGGAGCAATCAGCCCCAGCATTTT.

The rearrangement joins TRBV7-2 to TRBJ2-7, with unresolved D. The germline V and J ends were trimmed by 5 bases and 3 bases, with 17 bases remaining between them. The CDR3 consists of 15 residues. Germline values: CDR1 SGHTA, CDR2 FQGNSA. CDR3 loop: CASSPLYGPNYEQYF. The CDR3 nucleotides read TGTGCCAGCAGCCCGCTTTATGGACCGAACTACGAGCAGTACTTC. Combining the CDR3 with reference TRBV7-2 and TRBJ2-7 gives the whole variable domain GAGVSQSPSNKVTEKGKDVELRCDPISGHTALYWYRQSLGQGLEFLIYFQGNSAPDKSGLPSDRFSAERTGGSVSTLTIQRTQQEDSAVYLCASSPLYGPNYEQYFGPGTRLTVT.

The genes are TRBV5-1 and TRBJ2-5; D might be TRBD2 (5 bases). Trimming shortened V by 2 bases and J by 4 bases, and 9 bases separated the two germline ends. The CDR3 runs to 13 residues. Germline V CDR1 and CDR2: SGHRS, YFSETQ. This CDR3 reads CASSFVAGETQYF. CDR3 DNA: TGCGCCAGCAGCTTCGTTGCGGGAGAGACCCAGTACTTC.

The chain employs TRBV4-2 and TRBJ2-1; TRBD2 matches at 11 bases. Trimming took 2 bases from V and 3 from J; bases not matched to a gene: 3. From germline, CDR1 is LGHNA and CDR2 YNFKEQ. This CDR3 spans 16 amino acids. CDR3 protein: CASSQRTSGGYNEQFF. The CDR3 nucleotides read TGTGCCAGCAGCCAACGTACTAGCGGGGGCTACAATGAGCAGTTCTTC.